The next 5 T cell receptor beta chains were all read from a single sample in a study of shared clonotypes between healthy human individuals. Profiled with immunoSEQ multiplex PCR; TCRdb holds only in-frame clones, not every one. The table lists about 680,000 clones, around two thirds of them singletons. The specimen sequenced was memory CD4+ T cells sorted from blood. This sample's subset: CD45RA-negative fraction. These receptor sequences come from a woman in her 30s in good health.

The chain couples TRBV11-2 to TRBJ2-5, with TRBD1 identical over 9 bases. V was pared by 2 bases and J by 2 bases, with 3 bases of the junction left unmatched. CDR1 is SGHAT, CDR2 FQNNGV, per germline. The CDR3 has 15 residues. CDR3 protein: CASSLSTGGQETQYF. The CDR3 DNA is TGTGCCAGCAGCTTATCGACAGGGGGGCAAGAGACCCAGTACTTC.

J is TRBJ2-7 and V is TRBV5-1, with TRBD2 matching over 13 bases. Germline-derived CDR1 and CDR2 are SGHRS and YFSETQ. The CDR3 consists of 18 residues. Trimming took 1 base from V and 5 from J; bases not matched to a gene: 12. CDR3 residues: CASSLTTSGRARADEQYF. The CDR3 region has the DNA TGCGCCAGCAGCTTGACTACTAGCGGGAGGGCCAGAGCGGACGAGCAGTACTTC.

V and J are TRBV5-1 and TRBJ1-1; D remains ambiguous. Trimming cost V 0 bases and J 3 bases, with 9 bases left between them. The CDR3 has 14 amino acids. Germline assignment: CDR1 SGHRS and CDR2 YFSETQ. CDR3 nucleotides: TGCGCCAGCAGCTTGGGCGGATCCGACACTGAAGCTTTCTTT. Its translation is CASSLGGSDTEAFF.

This chain connects TRBV6-5 to TRBJ1-3; no firm D call. The CDR3 is 12 residues long. Trimming stripped 8 bases from V and 1 base from J, with 6 bases between. Germline-derived CDR1 and CDR2 are MNHEY and SVGAGI. The CDR3 sequence: CASSGSGNTIYF. CDR3 DNA: TGTGCCAGCTCCGGTTCTGGAAACACCATATATTTT.

This clone turned up a few times. Being one base from a much bigger clone, this may be a read error. The same CDR3 arises from other DNA sequences in this sample as well. The CDR3 nucleotides read TGTGCCAGCAGCCCTCAACGGGACTCCTACAATGAGCAGTTCTTC. Translation: CASSPQRDSYNEQFF. This chain connects TRBV7-2 to TRBJ2-1; tentative D call: TRBD2 (5 bases). Trimming pared 5 bases from V and 0 bases from J, leaving 11 bases between. The length of the CDR3 is 15 residues. Germline V gives CDR1 SGHTA, CDR2 FQGNSA.